Following are 31 T cell receptor beta chains from one sample sequenced in a study of human T cells and chemical hapten exposure. The time point denotes: patch test 2, 6 weeks after DPC sensitization. The treatment here: therapeutic diphenylcyclopropenone sensitization with weekly scalp DPC. Each CDR3 protein gets one entry after TCRdb re-called the RACE reads with MiXCR. The table includes around 360,000 distinct CDR3 sequences, about 6% detected once. Specimen: whole blood, collected in connection with sensitization to the hapten diphenylcyclopropenone (DPC). Receptor source: a woman under 30 with alopecia areata. Some clones in this sample may be carry-over from other donors' samples.

The V gene is TRBV20-1, the J gene TRBJ2-7; TRBD2 agrees at 7 bases. The CDR3 is made up of 13 amino acids. Unmatched junction bases numbered 7, after V lost 5 bases and J lost 3 bases. The germline CDR1 and CDR2 sequences are DFQATT and SNEGSKA (reference sequence). The CDR3 DNA reads as TGCAGTGCTCTCCGGGACTACTACTACGAGCAGTACTTC. Translated, it gives CSALRDYYYEQYF.

This clonotype was recorded at least ten times. The chain employs TRBV6-5 and TRBJ1-2; maybe TRBD1 (5 bases). CDR3 length equals 13 residues. Germline V lookup: CDR1 MNHEY, CDR2 SVGAGI. V shed 6 bases and J shed 4 bases, with 12 bases lying between them. CDR3 DNA sequence: TGTGCCAGCAGGCCGGGGGTACCCTATGGCTACACCTTC. Translating it yields CASRPGVPYGYTF.

At least ten counts were recorded for this clonotype. The gene calls are TRBV6-2 or TRBV6-3 and TRBJ2-7; 15 bases map to TRBD2. The length of the CDR3 is 20 residues. With V trimmed by 3 bases and J by 2 bases, 14 bases remained unmatched. Germline V lookup: CDR1 MNHEY, CDR2 SVGEGT. The CDR3 loop is CASSYISGTSGGIRPYEQYF. For the CDR3, the DNA is TGTGCCAGCAGTTATATCTCCGGGACTAGCGGGGGGATACGGCCCTACGAGCAGTACTTC.

At least ten counts were recorded for this clonotype. J is TRBJ1-1 and V is TRBV10-3, with D unclear. Germline V gives CDR1 ENHRY, CDR2 SYGVKD. CDR3 size: 12 residues. V was trimmed by 6 bases and J by 2 bases, leaving 7 bases between them. For the CDR3, the DNA is TGTGCCATCAGAAAGGGAAACACTGAAGCTTTCTTT. It is translated as CAIRKGNTEAFF.

This chain links TRBV6-2 or TRBV6-3 with TRBJ2-5; D ambiguous. The CDR3 extends over 13 amino acids. From germline, CDR1 is MNHEY and CDR2 SVGEGT. Trimming removed 8 bases from V and 0 bases from J, with 10 bases in between. The CDR3 sequence is CASEEPYQETQYF. In DNA, the CDR3 is TGTGCCAGCGAGGAACCGTACCAAGAGACCCAGTACTTC.

This clonotype came up a few times. This chain links TRBV19 with TRBJ2-7, with TRBD1 identical over 9 bases. Trimming removed 9 bases from V and 5 bases from J; junction bases left unmatched: 8. This CDR3 spans 13 amino acids. Looked up from germline, CDR1 is LNHDA and CDR2 is SQIVND (reference sequence). CDR3 DNA sequence: TGTGCCAGCGGGGACAGGGAGGTCCACGAGCAGTACTTC. Its translation: CASGDREVHEQYF. Combining the CDR3 with reference TRBV19 and TRBJ2-7 gives the whole variable domain DGGITQSPKYLFRKEGQNVTLSCEQNLNHDAMYWYRQDPGQGLRLIYYSQIVNDFQKGDIAEGYSVSREKKESFPLTVTSAQKNPTAFYLCASGDREVHEQYFGPGTRLTVT.

This clonotype appeared a few times. The chain combines TRBV7-9 with TRBJ2-3, with D perhaps matching TRBD1 (5 bases). V was clipped by 5 bases and J by 6 bases, with 15 bases between them. Germline loops: CDR1 SEHNR, CDR2 FQNEAQ (reference sequence). CDR3 length equals 14 residues. In DNA form, the CDR3 reads TGTGCCAGCAGCCCTCGACAGCCTCCGGATACGCAGTATTTT. This sequence encodes CASSPRQPPDTQYF.

This clonotype was seen ten or more times. This chain uses TRBV5-1 with TRBJ2-3; weak D call: TRBD2 (6 bases). The CDR3 runs 15 residues. The germline gives CDR1 SGHRS, CDR2 YFSETQ. Trimming took off 3 bases at V and 6 bases at J, with 17 bases between the two ends. The CDR3 sequence: CASSSSGPSGDTQYF. Here the CDR3 DNA reads TGCGCCAGCAGCTCTTCCGGGCCCAGCGGGGATACGCAGTATTTT.

This clonotype appeared a few times. The chain has TRBV5-1 and TRBJ1-2; D is uncertain. V was trimmed by 2 bases and J by 0 bases, leaving 8 bases between them. CDR3 length equals 14 residues. Looked up from germline, CDR1 is SGHRS and CDR2 is YFSETQ. The CDR3 protein is CASSFAETNYGYTF. CDR3 bases: TGCGCCAGCAGCTTCGCCGAGACTAACTATGGCTACACCTTC.

J is TRBJ1-5 and V is TRBV7-6; D not certain. The CDR3 is 15 residues long. V lost 0 bases to trimming and J lost 6 bases, with 12 bases between them. The germline V gene has CDR1 SGHVS and CDR2 FNYEAQ. The CDR3 spells CASSLAGGWSQPQHF. The CDR3 nucleotides read TGTGCCAGCAGCTTAGCTGGTGGGTGGAGTCAGCCCCAGCATTTT.

In its sample, this clonotype was seen many times. CDR3 DNA: TGCGCCAGCAGCAGCAGTCAGAACACTGAAGCTTTCTTT. Protein: CASSSSQNTEAFF. J is TRBJ1-1 and V is TRBV4-3; D gene unclear. CDR1 and CDR2 (germline): LGHNA, YSLEER. Trimming left V 5 bases short and J 1 base short, with 8 bases between. This CDR3 is built from 13 residues.

This clonotype was detected only a few times. This rearrangement joins TRBV6-5 to TRBJ2-6, with 7 positions matching TRBD1. The V segment lost 7 bases and the J segment 0 bases; nucleotides outside the gene matches: 9. This CDR3 contains 17 residues. Germline CDR1 reads MNHEY; CDR2 reads SVGAGI. The CDR3 is CASNPTGSSSGANVLTF. The CDR3 region has the DNA TGTGCCAGCAATCCGACAGGGTCCTCCTCTGGGGCCAACGTCCTGACTTTC.

The chain combines TRBV2 with TRBJ2-3; D unresolved. CDR3 size: 15 residues. Germline V gene data show CDR1 as SNHLY and CDR2 as FYNNEI. The ends were cut back, 6 bases at V and 2 bases at J, with 15 bases in the middle. This CDR3 is CASRHPGLLTDTQYF. The DNA of the CDR3 is TGTGCCAGCAGACACCCGGGTCTTCTCACAGATACGCAGTATTTT.

This clonotype has ten or more counts. V gene TRBV12-3 or TRBV12-4 combines with J gene TRBJ1-1; 7 bases are a match to TRBD1. V was clipped by 2 bases and J by 0 bases; unmatched bases: 3. The CDR3 runs to 15 residues. Here the CDR3 reads CASSLQGQLNTEAFF. The CDR3 DNA reads as TGTGCCAGCAGTTTACAGGGACAGCTGAACACTGAAGCTTTCTTT.

This clonotype was observed at least ten times. The DNA of the CDR3 is TGTGCCAGCAGCCCAAAAAGGGCTCTCCTCCCCACAGATACGCAGTATTTT. This codes for CASSPKRALLPTDTQYF. V gene TRBV9 combines with J gene TRBJ2-3; D gene unclear. The CDR3 spans 17 residues. The V and J ends lost 4 bases and 2 bases respectively, with 20 bases between them. The germline gives CDR1 SGDLS, CDR2 YYNGEE.

There are many counts of this clonotype. The chain carries TRBV29-1 and TRBJ2-3; the match to TRBD2 covers 14 bases. Germline-derived CDR1 and CDR2 are SQVTM and ANQGSEA. CDR3 size: 16 residues. V shed 1 base, J shed 6 bases, and the junction held 6 bases outside the gene matches. DNA of the CDR3: TGCAGCGTTGAAGGGGGACTAGCGGGGGCTTCGGATACGCAGTATTTT. Protein product: CSVEGGLAGASDTQYF.

This clonotype was seen more than once but under ten times. This chain connects TRBV6-6 to TRBJ2-3, with 7 bases identical to TRBD1. The CDR3 covers 14 residues. Germline V gene lookup returns CDR1 MNHNY and CDR2 SVGAGI (reference sequence). The trim removed 4 bases at V and 10 bases at J, leaving 11 bases unmatched. Here the CDR3 reads CASSFSQTGKAQYF. The DNA for the CDR3 is TGTGCCAGCAGTTTCAGTCAGACAGGGAAGGCGCAGTATTTT.

This clonotype was counted at least ten times. CDR3 in amino acids: CSAYQGTNYGYTF. Here the CDR3 DNA reads TGCAGCGCCTACCAGGGAACCAACTATGGCTACACCTTC. The chain employs TRBV29-1 and TRBJ1-2; TRBD1 is a possible D gene (5 bases). Trimming shortened V by 7 bases and J by 2 bases, and 14 bases separated the two germline ends. CDR1 is SQVTM and CDR2 is ANQGSEA in the germline V gene. The CDR3 contains 13 residues. Using reference TRBV29-1 and TRBJ1-2 for the parts outside the CDR3, the full variable domain is SAVISQKPSRDICQRGTSLTIQCQVDSQVTMMFWYRQQPGQSLTLIATANQGSEATYESGFVIDKFPISRPNLTFSTLTVSNMSPEDSSIYLCSAYQGTNYGYTFGSGTRLTVV.

The gene calls are TRBV24-1 and TRBJ2-3; a possible D gene is TRBD2 (6 bases). V was trimmed by 3 bases and J by 10 bases, leaving 13 bases between them. The germline V gene encodes CDR1 KGHDR and CDR2 SFDVKD. The CDR3 is 13 residues long. CDR3 sequence reads: CATSDGGLSAQYF. In nucleotides, the CDR3 is TGTGCCACCAGTGATGGGGGACTTTCGGCGCAGTATTTT.

This clonotype was observed many times. The chain links TRBV27 to TRBJ1-3; no definite D call. The germline V gene has CDR1 MNHEY and CDR2 SMNVEV (reference sequence). V lost 6 bases to trimming and J lost 0 bases, with 9 bases between them. The CDR3 totals 14 residues. The chain's CDR3 is CASRGSSSGNTIYF. The CDR3 DNA sequence: TGTGCCAGCAGAGGGTCCAGCTCTGGAAACACCATATATTTT.

This clonotype was counted a few times. This chain joins TRBV5-5 and TRBJ1-5, with D possibly matching TRBD1 (6 bases). The CDR3 has 15 residues. CDR1 SGHKS and CDR2 YYEKEE come from the germline V gene (reference sequence). V shed 4 bases and J shed 6 bases, with 17 bases lying between them. The CDR3 bases are TGTGCCAGCAGCCGACAGGCCGCGGGGGGTCAGCCCCAGCATTTT. This sequence encodes CASSRQAAGGQPQHF.

This clonotype has just a few counts. This chain links TRBV4-3 with TRBJ2-3; TRBD2 matches at 12 bases. Germline V gene data show CDR1 as LGHNA and CDR2 as YSLEER. The J segment lost 2 bases and the V segment lost 2 bases, leaving 8 bases of the junction unmatched. The CDR3 sequence is 18 residues long. The CDR3 loop reads CASSQSGTSGYYTDTQYF. In DNA form, the CDR3 reads TGCGCCAGCAGCCAATCAGGGACTAGCGGGTATTACACAGATACGCAGTATTTT.

J is TRBJ2-3 and V is TRBV7-2; D is ambiguous. The germline V gene encodes CDR1 SGHTA and CDR2 FQGNSA. Between the trimmed V and J ends, which lost 5 bases and 6 bases, there was a span of 15 bases. The CDR3 totals 14 residues. CDR3 DNA sequence: TGTGCCAGCAGCCTTTCTCGGGCGACCGATACGCAGTATTTT. Translated, it gives CASSLSRATDTQYF. The full variable domain, in which reference TRBV7-2 and TRBJ2-3 provide the parts outside the CDR3, is GAGVSQSPSNKVTEKGKDVELRCDPISGHTALYWYRQSLGQGLEFLIYFQGNSAPDKSGLPSDRFSAERTGGSVSTLTIQRTQQEDSAVYLCASSLSRATDTQYFGPGTRLTVL.

This clonotype was seen more than once but under ten times. The chain uses TRBV29-1 and TRBJ2-7; tentatively, D is TRBD2 (5 bases). Between the trimmed V and J ends, which lost 4 bases and 0 bases, there was a span of 13 bases. The CDR3 consists of 14 residues. Germline-derived CDR1 and CDR2 are SQVTM and ANQGSEA. The CDR3 sequence is CSVVKLGDSYEQYF. For the CDR3, the DNA is TGCAGCGTTGTGAAACTAGGAGACTCCTACGAGCAGTACTTC.

In its sample, this clonotype was seen many times. This chain joins TRBV7-9 and TRBJ1-1; D uncertain. CDR3 length equals 12 residues. Germline V gene sequence: CDR1 SEHNR, CDR2 FQNEAQ (reference sequence). The V end lost 10 bases, the J end lost 7 bases, and 16 bases lay between the germline ends. Here the CDR3 DNA reads TGTGCCAACTCTCCAGCCAGCAGTGAAGCTTTCTTT. Translation gives CANSPASSEAFF. The full variable domain, completed using reference TRBV7-9 and TRBJ1-1, is DTGVSQNPRHKITKRGQNVTFRCDPISEHNRLYWYRQTLGQGPEFLTYFQNEAQLEKSRLLSDRFSAERPKGSFSTLEIQRTEQGDSAMYLCANSPASSEAFFGQGTRLTVV.

A few counts support this clonotype. This chain's CDR3 is CASSQLADSANTGELFF. The CDR3 nucleotides are TGCGCCAGCAGCCAACTCGCGGATTCGGCGAACACCGGGGAGCTGTTTTTT. The gene calls are TRBV4-1 and TRBJ2-2; unclear D gene. The CDR3 extends over 17 amino acids. Germline V gives CDR1 MGHRA, CDR2 YSYEKL. Deletions cut 2 bases from V and 0 bases from J, with 13 bases between.

This clonotype was seen repeatedly, ten times or more. The chain uses TRBV18 and TRBJ1-3, with D possibly TRBD1 on 6 matching bases. The germline V gene encodes CDR1 KGHSH and CDR2 LQKENI. This CDR3 spans 16 amino acids. Trimming shortened V by 2 bases and J by 0 bases, and 11 bases separated the two germline ends. CDR3 sequence (DNA): TGTGCCAGCTCACCAGGGGGCCAAGTCTCTGGAAACACCATATATTTT. This translates into CASSPGGQVSGNTIYF.

Many counts were recorded for this clonotype. V usage is TRBV7-9 and J usage is TRBJ1-6; no clear D gene. Trimming removed 1 base from V and 9 bases from J, with 7 bases in between. Germline V gene lookup returns CDR1 SEHNR and CDR2 FQNEAQ (reference sequence). This CDR3 contains 13 residues. This CDR3 reads CASSLEGGSPLHF. CDR3 coding DNA: TGTGCCAGCAGCTTAGAAGGCGGTTCACCCCTCCACTTT.

In this sample, this clonotype turned up a few times. The chain has TRBV13 and TRBJ2-1; TRBD2 matches at 13 bases. The V gene end was trimmed by 10 bases and the J gene end by 8 bases; junction bases not matched to a gene: 5. CDR3 size: 13 residues. Germline V lookup: CDR1 PRHDT, CDR2 FYEKMQ (reference sequence). The chain's CDR3 is CATTSGGADEQFF. CDR3 coding DNA: TGTGCCACCACTAGCGGGGGGGCGGATGAGCAGTTCTTC.

This clonotype was recorded many times. The chain uses TRBV28 and TRBJ1-6; unclear D gene. The CDR3 length is 12 residues. Trimming pared 6 bases from V and 4 bases from J, leaving 4 bases between. Germline CDR1 MDHEN, CDR2 SYDVKM. In DNA form, the CDR3 reads TGTGCCAGCAGCTTGTATAATTCACCCCTCCACTTT. It is translated as CASSLYNSPLHF.

The rearrangement uses TRBV7-2 and TRBJ2-7, with 7 nucleotides matching TRBD1. CDR3 length: 16 residues. The germline V gene encodes CDR1 SGHTA and CDR2 FQGNSA. V gave up 5 bases and J gave up 2 bases; unmatched junction bases: 12. The CDR3: CASSESGTVATYEQYF. CDR3 coding DNA: TGTGCCAGCAGCGAATCCGGGACAGTTGCCACCTACGAGCAGTACTTC.